One and the same sample provided the 19 T cell receptor beta chains below, sequenced in a study of monozygotic twins with inflammatory bowel disease. For each CDR3 protein, TCRdb gives one entry from its re-call of the 5' RACE reads, without DNA. This sample's table has 330,000 or so distinct CDR3 sequences. The specimen was blood. Every receptor here comes from a human donor with ulcerative colitis or Crohn's disease, or a healthy co-twin of an affected twin (not recorded which).

The chain carries TRBV20-1 and TRBJ1-2. Germline V gene data show CDR1 as DFQATT and CDR2 as SNEGSKA (reference sequence). The CDR3 runs to 14 residues. CDR3 in amino acids: CSAEDSGPSYGYTF.

V is TRBV28 and J is TRBJ2-5; TCRdb picks TRBD2, but there is no DNA to check that call. The length of the CDR3 is 15 residues. Germline V gene sequence: CDR1 MDHEN, CDR2 SYDVKM. CDR3: CASSFVGLAEETQYF.

The rearrangement joins TRBV6-4 to TRBJ2-1; TCRdb reports TRBD2, a call that lacks DNA to check it against. The CDR3 contains 15 residues. Germline V gene lookup returns CDR1 MRHNA and CDR2 SNTAGT. This chain's CDR3 is CASSPTSGSNNEQFF.

This sequence joins TRBV6-2 or TRBV6-3 and TRBJ1-4. CDR3 size: 13 residues. Germline CDR1 and CDR2: MNHEY and SVGEGT. CDR3 amino acids: CASSSRRNEKLFF.

The chain recombines TRBV20-1 with TRBJ2-3; lacking DNA, the TRBD2 call made by TCRdb goes unchecked. Germline values: CDR1 DFQATT, CDR2 SNEGSKA (reference sequence). This CDR3 region has 15 residues. CDR3 region: CSAIPSGIPTDTQYF.

V usage is TRBV6-6 and J usage is TRBJ1-4. The CDR3 runs 13 residues. Looked up from germline, CDR1 is MNHNY and CDR2 is SVGAGI (reference sequence). CDR3 sequence reads: CASSYRGSEKLFF.

The chain couples TRBV19 to TRBJ2-3; TCRdb lists TRBD1, though no DNA is available to test this call. This CDR3 spans 13 amino acids. CDR1 is LNHDA and CDR2 is SQIVND in the germline V gene (reference sequence). Here the CDR3 reads CASSIGAGATQYF.

The chain recombines TRBV15 with TRBJ2-2; checking the TCRdb D call of TRBD1 is not possible without DNA. CDR3 length equals 16 residues. The germline CDR1 and CDR2 sequences are LNHNV and YYDKDF (reference sequence). CDR3 region: CATSARQGASTGELFF.

The chain couples TRBV14 to TRBJ1-1. The germline CDR1 and CDR2 sequences are SGHDN and FVKESK. The CDR3 is 16 residues long. The CDR3 sequence: CASSQDSRTLNTEAFF.

Here the CDR3 reads CASSQDRGVQPQHF. The gene calls are TRBV19 and TRBJ1-5; TCRdb's D call, TRBD1, is unchecked because there is no DNA. The CDR3 consists of 14 residues. Germline V gene sequence: CDR1 LNHDA, CDR2 SQIVND (reference sequence).

This rearrangement joins TRBV27 to TRBJ1-1; TCRdb indicates TRBD1, and absent DNA this call remains unverified. The CDR3 has 17 residues. The V gene's germline CDR1 is MNHEY and CDR2 SMNVEV (reference sequence). The CDR3 sequence is CASSSDRAVRGNTEAFF.

The V and J genes are TRBV19 and TRBJ2-5. Germline V gene sequence: CDR1 LNHDA, CDR2 SQIVND (reference sequence). The CDR3 consists of 13 residues. This CDR3 reads CASRTQNQETQDF.

The gene calls are TRBV6-2 or TRBV6-3 and TRBJ2-6. This CDR3 is built from 19 residues. Germline values: CDR1 MNHEY, CDR2 SVGEGT. CDR3 region: CASSYSPLSTASGANVLTF.

The chain links TRBV25-1 to TRBJ2-1. CDR1 and CDR2 (germline): MGHDK, SYGVNS. This CDR3 comprises 13 residues. The chain's CDR3 is CASSYGPINEQFF.

This sequence joins TRBV30 and TRBJ2-4. Germline CDR1 and CDR2: GTSNPN and SVGIG (reference sequence). The CDR3 loop spans 13 amino acids. The CDR3 reads CAWNSDFKNIQYF.

The J gene is TRBJ1-1, the V gene TRBV28; without DNA, the TCRdb call of TRBD1 cannot be checked. The germline V gene encodes CDR1 MDHEN and CDR2 SYDVKM. The CDR3 contains 14 residues. CDR3 protein: CASSLIQQGDAAFF. Combining the CDR3 with reference TRBV28 and TRBJ1-1 gives the whole variable domain DVKVTQSSRYLVKRTGEKVFLECVQDMDHENMFWYRQDPGLGLRLIYFSYDVKMKEKGDIPEGYSVSREKKERFSLILESASTNQTSMYLCASSLIQQGDAAFFGQGTRLTVV.

The chain recombines TRBV27 with TRBJ1-6; TCRdb returns TRBD1, unconfirmable since there is no DNA. CDR1 and CDR2 from the germline V gene are MNHEY and SMNVEV (reference sequence). The CDR3 is 15 residues long. The CDR3 spells CASSLGTAKNSPLHF.

The chain joins TRBV18 to TRBJ1-3. The CDR3 totals 15 residues. Germline assignment: CDR1 KGHSH and CDR2 LQKENI. CDR3 region: CASSPGEHSGNTIYF.

This sequence joins TRBV20-1 and TRBJ2-2; TCRdb picks TRBD2, but there is no DNA to check that call. Per germline, CDR1 DFQATT and CDR2 SNEGSKA (reference sequence). CDR3 size: 15 residues. CDR3 region: CSARPPLPGAGELFF.